This passage covers 31 T cell receptor beta chains from one sample sequenced in a study of T cell changes during pregnancy in multiple sclerosis. TCRdb's copy holds only in-frame clones and misses some; the assay was immunoSEQ multiplex PCR. There are 90,000 or so clones in the sample; 92% occur only once, and 1.5% to 1.7% lies in the top ten. The sample was peripheral blood, taken in the first trimester of pregnancy. These receptors came from a female donor with multiple sclerosis, enrolled in a pregnancy study.

The chain employs TRBV30 and TRBJ2-5, with 8 bases that match TRBD1. The V gene end was trimmed by 6 bases and the J gene end by 5 bases; junction bases not matched to a gene: 8. CDR1 and CDR2 from the germline V gene are GTSNPN and SVGIG (reference sequence). This CDR3 contains 13 residues. The CDR3 coding sequence is TGTGCCTGCGATCAGGGGGCAGGGGAGACCCAGTACTTC. Protein product: CACDQGAGETQYF.

As DNA, the CDR3 is TGTGCCAGCAGTGCGACCCCGACTAGCGGGATTAACACCGGGGAGCTGTTTTTT. This encodes CASSATPTSGINTGELFF. This rearrangement joins TRBV2 to TRBJ2-2, with 11 nucleotides matching TRBD2. Germline assignment: CDR1 SNHLY and CDR2 FYNNEI. Losses at the gene ends were 4 bases for V and 2 bases for J; bases not matched to a gene: 9. The CDR3 loop spans 18 amino acids.

The V call is TRBV9, the J call TRBJ2-5; 7 bases map to TRBD1. This CDR3 has 13 amino acids. V was clipped by 6 bases and J by 3 bases; unmatched bases: 5. Germline V gene sequence: CDR1 SGDLS, CDR2 YYNGEE. This CDR3 is CASNQGQEETQYF. DNA for the CDR3: TGTGCCAGCAACCAAGGACAGGAAGAGACCCAGTACTTC.

The DNA of the CDR3 is TGTGCCAGCAGCTTGCCGGGGTCTTCCTCCTACGAGCAGTACTTC. It is translated as CASSLPGSSSYEQYF. The V gene is TRBV5-8, the J gene TRBJ2-7; D is perhaps TRBD2 (5 bases). Germline V lookup: CDR1 SGHTS, CDR2 YDEGEE. The V gene lost 1 base and the J gene lost 0 bases, with 11 bases spanning the gap. The length of the CDR3 is 15 residues.

The gene calls are TRBV5-1 and TRBJ2-5, with 9 positions matching TRBD2. CDR3 length: 14 amino acids. The ends lost 1 base at V and 5 bases at J; junction bases unmatched: 3. In germline, CDR1 is SGHRS, CDR2 YFSETQ. The CDR3 DNA sequence: TGCGCCAGCAGCTTGACTAGCGGGTATGAGACCCAGTACTTC. It is translated as CASSLTSGYETQYF.

The count of this clone is one. The V gene is TRBV4-1, the J gene TRBJ2-1, with a possible D match to TRBD1 (6 bases). The CDR3 contains 18 residues. The V end lost 0 bases, the J end lost 4 bases, and 19 bases lay between the germline ends. Germline-derived CDR1 and CDR2 are MGHRA and YSYEKL. In nucleotides, the CDR3 is TGCGCCAGCAGCCAAGATGACAATCAGGGGCCTATATACAATGAGCAGTTCTTC. Translating gives CASSQDDNQGPIYNEQFF.

The chain is built from TRBV4-3 and TRBJ2-7; 7 bases match TRBD1. The germline V gene has CDR1 LGHNA and CDR2 YSLEER. This CDR3 comprises 14 residues. Trimming at V came to 1 base and at J to 6 bases, leaving 6 bases not matched to a gene. This chain's CDR3 is CASSQGTGVGEQYF. CDR3 DNA sequence: TGCGCCAGCAGCCAAGGGACAGGTGTTGGCGAGCAGTACTTC.

The chain carries TRBV7-9 and TRBJ1-4; 8 nucleotides line up with TRBD1. The germline V gene encodes CDR1 SEHNR and CDR2 FQNEAQ (reference sequence). The CDR3 runs 15 residues. J lost 5 bases, V lost 1 base, and 3 bases had no gene match. The CDR3 protein is CASSLGDRPNEKLFF. The CDR3 DNA reads as TGTGCCAGCAGCTTAGGGGACAGGCCAAATGAAAAACTGTTTTTT.

The chain has TRBV2 and TRBJ1-1; D possibly corresponds to TRBD1 (6 bases). The length of the CDR3 is 14 residues. Trimming took off 1 base at V and 1 base at J, with 7 bases between the two ends. Germline V gene lookup returns CDR1 SNHLY and CDR2 FYNNEI. CDR3 in amino acids: CASSEGDTNTEAFF. The CDR3 DNA follows: TGTGCCAGCAGTGAAGGGGACACGAACACTGAAGCTTTCTTT.

This clone came up once. This rearrangement joins TRBV2 to TRBJ2-1; 14 bases are a match to TRBD2. The CDR3 extends over 16 amino acids. V dropped 4 bases and J dropped 8; count of bases not matched to a gene: 7. Germline values: CDR1 SNHLY, CDR2 FYNNEI. The CDR3 region has the DNA TGTGCCAGCAGTGGTGGGGGACTAGCGGGAGTCGATGAGCAGTTCTTC. It specifies CASSGGGLAGVDEQFF. The variable domain in full, completed from reference TRBV2 and TRBJ2-1, reads EPEVTQTPSHQVTQMGQEVILRCVPISNHLYFYWYRQILGQKVEFLVSFYNNEISEKSEIFDDQFSVERPDGSNFTLKIRSTKLEDSAMYFCASSGGGLAGVDEQFFGPGTRLTVL.

The chain joins TRBV4-1 to TRBJ1-1, with 10 bases aligning to TRBD1. From germline, CDR1 is MGHRA and CDR2 YSYEKL. J lost 1 base, V lost 4 bases, and 3 bases had no gene match. This CDR3 has 15 residues. The CDR3 is CASSRRQGANTEAFF. The CDR3 nucleotides are TGCGCCAGCAGCCGCCGACAGGGGGCGAACACTGAAGCTTTCTTT.

The chain joins TRBV12-5 to TRBJ2-3; 15 bases match TRBD2. CDR1 and CDR2 (germline): LGHNT, FRNRAP. The CDR3 consists of 17 residues. J lost 2 bases, V lost 6 bases, and 6 bases had no gene match. The CDR3 DNA sequence: TGTGCTAGTGGCCCGGGACTAGCGGGAGGAGACACAGATACGCAGTATTTT. Amino acids: CASGPGLAGGDTDTQYF. Full variable domain (rest looked up from reference TRBV12-5 and TRBJ2-3): DARVTQTPRHKVTEMGQEVTMRCQPILGHNTVFWYRQTMMQGLELLAYFRNRAPLDDSGMPKDRFSAEMPDATLATLKIQPSEPRDSAVYFCASGPGLAGGDTDTQYFGPGTRLTVL.

This clone was seen only once. The J gene is TRBJ2-2, the V gene TRBV30; possibly TRBD1 for D (6 bases). Trimming shortened V by 0 bases and J by 4 bases, and 9 bases separated the two germline ends. CDR3 size: 14 residues. CDR1 and CDR2 from the germline V gene are GTSNPN and SVGIG (reference sequence). Here the CDR3 reads CAWSVQGRTGELFF. For the CDR3, the DNA is TGTGCCTGGAGTGTACAGGGCCGCACCGGGGAGCTGTTTTTT.

The rearrangement joins TRBV7-2 to TRBJ1-1; D is unclear. V lost 7 bases and J 4 bases, leaving 22 bases between the germline ends. Germline CDR1 and CDR2: SGHTA and FQGNSA. The CDR3 length is 16 residues. The CDR3 nucleotides are TGTGCCAGCATTCCACCCAGCAGCGGGTGGGGCACTGAAGCTTTCTTT. Its protein is CASIPPSSGWGTEAFF.

The genes are TRBV5-1 and TRBJ2-1; 10 bases fit TRBD1. The CDR3 is made up of 16 amino acids. Germline CDR1 reads SGHRS; CDR2 reads YFSETQ. With V trimmed by 0 bases and J by 0 bases, 0 bases remained unmatched. The CDR3 DNA reads as TGCGCCAGCAGCTTGGGGACAGGGGGCTCCTACAATGAGCAGTTCTTC. Translated: CASSLGTGGSYNEQFF.

The V gene is TRBV6-1, the J gene TRBJ1-1; 8 positions agree with TRBD1. With V trimmed by 4 bases and J by 1 base, 11 bases remained unmatched. The CDR3 totals 17 residues. CDR1 and CDR2 (germline): MNHNS, SASEGT. The CDR3 protein is CASSARTLTGENTEAFF. The DNA for the CDR3 is TGTGCCAGCAGTGCCCGCACACTGACAGGGGAGAACACTGAAGCTTTCTTT.

The chain employs TRBV30 and TRBJ2-1, with 10 bases matching TRBD1. V lost 4 bases and J lost 6; bases outside the gene matches: 6. Germline CDR1 is GTSNPN and CDR2 is SVGIG (reference sequence). CDR3 size: 14 residues. CDR3 bases: TGTGCCTGGACTGAGGGACAGGGGTCCAATGAGCAGTTCTTC. Amino acids: CAWTEGQGSNEQFF.

The rearrangement uses TRBV30 and TRBJ2-1; the match to TRBD2 covers 9 bases. The CDR3 runs to 14 residues. The V gene's germline CDR1 is GTSNPN and CDR2 SVGIG (reference sequence). After removal of 5 bases from V and 8 bases from J, the junction contained 10 bases not matched to a gene. The CDR3 sequence: CAWCWAGGPYEQFF. As DNA, the CDR3 is TGTGCCTGGTGTTGGGCGGGAGGGCCCTATGAGCAGTTCTTC.

The V call is TRBV28, the J call TRBJ2-7, with a weak D call TRBD2 (5 bases). The germline V gene has CDR1 MDHEN and CDR2 SYDVKM. The CDR3 runs 13 residues. V was shortened by 2 bases and J by 0 bases, with 5 bases between the two germline ends. The CDR3 nucleotides are TGTGCCAGCAGTTTAGGACTCTCCTACGAGCAGTACTTC. It codes for CASSLGLSYEQYF.

The chain is built from TRBV7-9 and TRBJ2-3; 8 bases fit TRBD1. Germline CDR1 is SEHNR and CDR2 is FQNEAQ (reference sequence). V lost 1 base, J lost 0 bases, and 6 bases stayed unmatched. This CDR3 region has 17 residues. CDR3 sequence: CASSLGSGGVSTDTQYF. The CDR3 nucleotides are TGTGCCAGCAGCTTAGGCTCAGGGGGCGTAAGCACAGATACGCAGTATTTT.

This clone appeared once. This rearrangement joins TRBV2 to TRBJ2-7; D possibly corresponds to TRBD2 (5 bases). The CDR3 runs to 13 residues. V lost 3 bases and J 3 bases, leaving 9 bases between the germline ends. Germline V gene lookup returns CDR1 SNHLY and CDR2 FYNNEI. CDR3 loop: CASSERVVYEQYF. The CDR3 coding sequence is TGTGCCAGCAGTGAGCGGGTAGTCTACGAGCAGTACTTC.

V and J are TRBV9 and TRBJ2-3; 7 nucleotides match TRBD2. The V gene's germline CDR1 is SGDLS and CDR2 YYNGEE. The CDR3 spans 16 residues. Trimming cost V 3 bases and J 3 bases; bases outside gene matches: 10. As DNA, the CDR3 is TGTGCCAGCAGCGCGGGGGACTATTCCTGGACAGATACGCAGTATTTT. This sequence encodes CASSAGDYSWTDTQYF.

The rearrangement links TRBV11-3 to TRBJ2-5; TRBD1 might be the D (6 bases). Trimming removed 5 bases at V and 3 bases at J, with 10 bases between. There are 13 residues in the CDR3. Germline V gene lookup returns CDR1 SGHNT and CDR2 YENEEA. The CDR3 is CASSRDTKETQYF. The CDR3 DNA reads as TGTGCCAGCAGCAGGGACACAAAAGAGACCCAGTACTTC.

CDR3 sequence (DNA): TGCGCCAGCAGCTTGGCAGGGGATGACGGCTACACCTTC. Its translation: CASSLAGDDGYTF. The V gene is TRBV5-1, the J gene TRBJ1-2, with a weak D call TRBD1 (6 bases). The length of the CDR3 is 13 residues. Germline values: CDR1 SGHRS, CDR2 YFSETQ. The V end lost 0 bases, the J end lost 8 bases, and 11 bases lay between the germline ends.

The gene calls are TRBV5-1 and TRBJ1-4; 8 bases align to TRBD1. Germline CDR1 and CDR2: SGHRS and YFSETQ. The CDR3 is 16 amino acids. V lost 4 bases, J lost 7 bases, and 12 bases stayed unmatched. The CDR3 DNA sequence: TGCGCCAGCAGCCTGGGACTCGGGACAGGACTTGAAAAACTGTTTTTT. It translates to CASSLGLGTGLEKLFF.

This rearrangement joins TRBV15 to TRBJ2-3, with 8 bases identical to TRBD1. CDR3 size: 15 residues. V gave up 10 bases and J gave up 4 bases; unmatched junction bases: 13. Germline V gene data show CDR1 as LNHNV and CDR2 as YYDKDF (reference sequence). CDR3 protein: CASGQGTVSADTQYF. Here the CDR3 DNA reads TGTGCCAGTGGACAGGGAACGGTTAGCGCAGATACGCAGTATTTT.

The chain has TRBV19 and TRBJ1-4; 7 nucleotides agree with TRBD1. Germline V gene sequence: CDR1 LNHDA, CDR2 SQIVND (reference sequence). The CDR3 extends over 14 amino acids. V was clipped by 5 bases and J by 10 bases; unmatched bases: 10. The CDR3, as DNA: TGTGCCAGTAGTGTGGACAGGCTGCTGGGAAAACTGTTTTTT. Translated: CASSVDRLLGKLFF.

The V call is TRBV7-9, the J call TRBJ1-1, with 12 bases lining up with TRBD1. The V and J ends lost 5 bases and 4 bases, in that order; junction bases with no gene match: 17. The germline V gene encodes CDR1 SEHNR and CDR2 FQNEAQ (reference sequence). The CDR3 loop spans 19 amino acids. This CDR3 is CASSQKIRDRGRFGTEAFF. The CDR3 DNA is TGTGCCAGCAGCCAAAAAATCCGGGACAGGGGGCGCTTTGGCACTGAAGCTTTCTTT.

V gene TRBV10-2 combines with J gene TRBJ2-7, with 7 positions matching TRBD2. V was pared by 7 bases and J by 2 bases, with 8 bases of the junction left unmatched. Germline assignment: CDR1 WSHSY and CDR2 SAAADI. The length of the CDR3 is 14 residues. The CDR3 sequence: CASKPREEAYEQYF. The CDR3 DNA sequence: TGCGCCAGCAAACCCCGGGAGGAAGCCTACGAGCAGTACTTC.

V gene TRBV7-9 combines with J gene TRBJ1-3; D ambiguous. V was shortened by 4 bases and J by 5 bases, with 9 bases between the two germline ends. The germline V gene encodes CDR1 SEHNR and CDR2 FQNEAQ (reference sequence). This CDR3 has 13 amino acids. This CDR3 is CASSSGDRNTIYF. CDR3 bases: TGTGCCAGCAGCTCGGGTGATCGAAACACCATATATTTT.

With respect to this clone: The conserved phenylalanine or tryptophan normally closing the CDR3 is absent here, so this likely arose from a read error. The DNA is omitted, as the CDR3 cannot be located on it reliably, and the CDR3 follows TCRdb's listing. The V gene is TRBV6-1, the J gene TRBJ1-1; the tabulated D call, TRBD1, remains unverified against the DNA. The CDR3 totals 14 residues, both ends included. Germline CDR1 and CDR2: MNHNS and SASEGT. The CDR3 sequence: CASTSRDTGMKKAL.